Below, 24 T cell receptor beta chains from the same sample are listed, as sequenced in a study of T cell responses to AZD1222 COVID-19 vaccine. Libraries were prepared by immunoSEQ multiplex PCR; TCRdb keeps only in-frame clonotypes and omits some of them. The repertoire holds roughly 100,000 clones, with around nine tenths as singletons. This material consisted of peripheral blood, taken on day 0 of AZD1222 vaccination. The receptors derive from an adult in good health.

The sample holds a few counts of this clone. The chain couples TRBV24-1 to TRBJ1-2; 8 bases fit TRBD1. Germline lookup yields CDR1 KGHDR and CDR2 SFDVKD. V lost 3 bases, J lost 6 bases, and 8 bases stayed unmatched. The CDR3 totals 15 residues. The CDR3: CATSDPRGPGDGYTF. The CDR3 nucleotides are TGTGCCACCAGTGATCCCAGGGGGCCTGGGGATGGCTACACCTTC.

The V call is TRBV7-6, the J call TRBJ2-7; maybe TRBD2 (7 bases). CDR1 and CDR2 (germline): SGHVS, FNYEAQ. The CDR3 runs 12 residues. The V end was cut by 5 bases, the J end by 6 bases, with 11 bases between. The CDR3 is CASSGGGGEQYF. CDR3 bases: TGTGCCAGCAGCGGAGGGGGGGGCGAGCAGTACTTC.

The chain is built from TRBV29-1 and TRBJ1-1, with a weak D call TRBD1 (5 bases). Germline CDR1 and CDR2: SQVTM and ANQGSEA. V was cut by 0 bases and J by 7 bases, with 9 bases left in between. The CDR3 is 12 amino acids. The CDR3 sequence is CSVEEGPGEAFF. CDR3 sequence (DNA): TGCAGCGTTGAAGAGGGGCCGGGTGAAGCTTTCTTT.

J is TRBJ1-2 and V is TRBV11-2; D might be TRBD1 (6 bases). Trimming shortened V by 3 bases and J by 4 bases, and 9 bases separated the two germline ends. Per germline, CDR1 SGHAT and CDR2 FQNNGV. The CDR3 covers 13 residues. The CDR3 DNA sequence: TGTGCCAGCAGCTTTCCGGGGGCCTATGGCTACACCTTC. This encodes CASSFPGAYGYTF.

V gene TRBV5-6 combines with J gene TRBJ2-3, with D hard to call. The CDR3 loop spans 14 amino acids. The germline V gene encodes CDR1 SGHDT and CDR2 YYEEEE. V lost 4 bases and J 0 bases, leaving 9 bases between the germline ends. CDR3 sequence: CASSRSSSTDTQYF. In DNA, the CDR3 is TGTGCCAGCAGCCGCTCCTCCAGCACAGATACGCAGTATTTT. Complete variable domain (other parts from reference TRBV5-6 and TRBJ2-3): DAGVTQSPTHLIKTRGQQVTLRCSPKSGHDTVSWYQQALGQGPQFIFQYYEEEERQRGNFPDRFSGHQFPNYSSELNVNALLLGDSALYLCASSRSSSTDTQYFGPGTRLTVL.

CDR3 sequence: CASRRASEGPYGYTF. For the CDR3, the DNA is TGTGCCAGCAGGCGGGCGTCGGAGGGACCCTATGGCTACACCTTC. The gene calls are TRBV2 and TRBJ1-2, with a possible D match to TRBD1 (5 bases). This CDR3 has 15 residues. The germline V and J ends were trimmed by 6 bases and 4 bases, with 18 bases remaining between them. The germline V gene has CDR1 SNHLY and CDR2 FYNNEI.

The chain recombines TRBV19 with TRBJ2-1, with 7 nucleotides matching TRBD1. CDR1 and CDR2 from the germline V gene are LNHDA and SQIVND (reference sequence). V lost 1 base, J lost 2 bases, and 5 bases stayed unmatched. This CDR3 has 16 amino acids. CDR3 DNA: TGTGCCAGTAGTATAGTGGGGACAGAGACCTACAATGAGCAGTTCTTC. It yields the protein CASSIVGTETYNEQFF.

The rearrangement joins TRBV10-3 to TRBJ2-7, with D possibly being TRBD1 (6 bases). Germline CDR1 and CDR2: ENHRY and SYGVKD. There are 12 residues in the CDR3. Deletions cut 9 bases from V and 3 bases from J, with 12 bases between. CDR3 sequence: CAMGGQSYEQYF. CDR3 coding DNA: TGTGCCATGGGTGGACAGAGCTACGAGCAGTACTTC.

The chain joins TRBV4-3 to TRBJ2-7; TRBD2 agrees at 13 bases. V was clipped by 2 bases and J by 6 bases; unmatched bases: 13. Germline-derived CDR1 and CDR2 are LGHNA and YSLEER. The CDR3 length is 18 residues. CDR3 sequence reads: CASSQQLQSLAGGSEQYF. For the CDR3, the DNA is TGCGCCAGCAGCCAACAACTCCAATCACTAGCGGGAGGGTCCGAGCAGTACTTC.

V is TRBV3-1 (or the pseudogene TRBV3-2) and J is TRBJ2-1, with 9 bases that match TRBD1. V trimming: 1 base; J trimming: 9 bases; junction bases outside the gene matches: 4. The CDR3 is made up of 14 amino acids. Germline V lookup: CDR1 LGHDT, CDR2 YNNKEL (reference sequence). The CDR3 sequence is CASSQGTGAREQFF. CDR3 coding DNA: TGTGCCAGCAGCCAAGGGACAGGGGCTCGTGAGCAGTTCTTC.

The gene calls are TRBV5-4 and TRBJ1-2, with 7 positions matching TRBD1. V lost 3 bases to trimming and J lost 2 bases; unmatched junction nucleotides: 1. CDR1 is SGHNT and CDR2 is YYREEE in the germline V gene (reference sequence). The CDR3 is 13 residues long. The CDR3 DNA reads TGTGCCAGCAGCTCGGGACAGAACTATGGCTACACCTTC. Amino acid sequence: CASSSGQNYGYTF.

The chain employs TRBV19 and TRBJ2-7; 14 bases map to TRBD2. CDR1 and CDR2 (germline): LNHDA, SQIVND (reference sequence). The CDR3 extends over 16 amino acids. The trim removed 4 bases at V and 0 bases at J, leaving 2 bases unmatched. The CDR3 coding sequence is TGTGCCAGTAGTAGGACTAGCGGGGGGCCCTCCTACGAGCAGTACTTC. Amino acid sequence: CASSRTSGGPSYEQYF.

The chain joins TRBV4-1 to TRBJ1-5; D may be TRBD1 (6 bases). Germline CDR1 is MGHRA and CDR2 is YSYEKL. The V and J ends lost 2 bases and 2 bases respectively, with 19 bases between them. The CDR3 spans 18 residues. The CDR3 loop is CASSQTLGGLEGNQPQHF. The CDR3, as DNA: TGCGCCAGCAGCCAAACCCTCGGGGGCCTGGAGGGCAATCAGCCCCAGCATTTT.

The gene calls are TRBV15 and TRBJ2-3; D ambiguous. Germline lookup yields CDR1 LNHNV and CDR2 YYDKDF (reference sequence). Between the trimmed V and J ends, which lost 5 bases and 0 bases, there was a span of 18 bases. The CDR3 sequence is 17 residues long. CDR3 DNA sequence: TGTGCCACCAGCCCGAGGAGTGGGTACTCTAGCACAGATACGCAGTATTTT. Translation gives CATSPRSGYSSTDTQYF.

This clone is a singleton in its sample. The chain joins TRBV25-1 to TRBJ1-1; D uncertain. The CDR3 length is 16 residues. Trimming removed 0 bases at V and 4 bases at J, with 15 bases between. The germline CDR1 and CDR2 sequences are MGHDK and SYGVNS. The CDR3 here is CASSEYWASGVTEAFF. The CDR3 coding sequence is TGTGCCAGCAGTGAATATTGGGCGTCTGGGGTCACTGAAGCTTTCTTT.

This chain uses TRBV2 with TRBJ2-5; 7 nucleotides line up with TRBD2. This CDR3 is built from 15 residues. V lost 7 bases, J lost 4 bases, and 12 bases stayed unmatched. The germline V gene has CDR1 SNHLY and CDR2 FYNNEI. DNA for the CDR3: TGTGCCAGCACGCGGGAGTCCGGGGAGGGAGAGACCCAGTACTTC. Amino acid sequence: CASTRESGEGETQYF.

In its sample, this clone was seen once. The chain employs TRBV3-1 (or the pseudogene TRBV3-2) and TRBJ1-2; maybe TRBD1 (5 bases). CDR3 length equals 16 residues. Germline V gene data show CDR1 as LGHDT and CDR2 as YNNKEL (reference sequence). Trimming left V 1 base short and J 9 bases short, with 21 bases between. CDR3 sequence reads: CASSQGQGTIVDSYTF. The CDR3 DNA reads as TGTGCCAGCAGCCAAGGGCAGGGAACCATTGTTGATAGCTACACCTTC.

V is TRBV14 and J is TRBJ2-1, with a weak D call TRBD2 (5 bases). The CDR3 has 11 residues. V lost 1 base, J lost 10 bases, and 5 bases lay in between. CDR1 SGHDN and CDR2 FVKESK come from the germline V gene. CDR3 sequence (DNA): TGTGCCAGCAGCCAAGGCGGGGAGCAGTTCTTC. Amino acids: CASSQGGEQFF.

The chain links TRBV4-3 to TRBJ1-1; D perhaps matches TRBD1 (5 bases). CDR3 size: 15 residues. Germline V gene sequence: CDR1 LGHNA, CDR2 YSLEER. Trimming removed 0 bases at V and 3 bases at J, with 11 bases between. The chain's CDR3 is CASSQDYQGYTEAFF. The CDR3 bases are TGCGCCAGCAGCCAAGACTATCAGGGCTACACTGAAGCTTTCTTT.

This chain connects TRBV28 to TRBJ2-5; D might be TRBD1 or TRBD2, each matching 6 bases. V lost 6 bases and J 4 bases, leaving 12 bases between the germline ends. Looked up from germline, CDR1 is MDHEN and CDR2 is SYDVKM. The CDR3 loop spans 13 amino acids. The CDR3 here is CASSPGGAETQYF. DNA for the CDR3: TGTGCCAGCAGCCCCGGGGGCGCAGAGACCCAGTACTTC.

The rearrangement links TRBV3-1 (or the pseudogene TRBV3-2) to TRBJ2-5; 10 positions agree with TRBD2. With V trimmed by 4 bases and J by 5 bases, 10 bases remained unmatched. The CDR3 sequence is 16 residues long. From germline, CDR1 is LGHDT and CDR2 YNNKEL (reference sequence). This CDR3 reads CASSRGTSALGETQYF. The CDR3, as DNA: TGTGCCAGCAGCCGCGGGACTAGCGCTCTAGGTGAGACCCAGTACTTC.

The chain recombines TRBV24-1 with TRBJ2-3, with 8 bases aligning to TRBD1. CDR3 length equals 15 residues. Trimming removed 8 bases from V and 8 bases from J; junction bases left unmatched: 14. The germline CDR1 and CDR2 sequences are KGHDR and SFDVKD. Here the CDR3 DNA reads TGTGCCACCATGGGCCCGGACAGGGCCAGGGGTACGCAGTATTTT. Amino acid sequence: CATMGPDRARGTQYF.

The chain is built from TRBV3-1 (or the pseudogene TRBV3-2) and TRBJ2-4, with 7 bases fitting TRBD2. Germline CDR1 LGHDT, CDR2 YNNKEL (reference sequence). The ends lost 0 bases at V and 9 bases at J; junction bases unmatched: 5. The CDR3 extends over 14 amino acids. The CDR3 loop is CASSQETGGGIQYF. DNA for the CDR3: TGTGCCAGCAGCCAAGAAACTGGCGGGGGCATTCAGTACTTC.

V and J are TRBV7-8 and TRBJ1-2; D is uncertain. CDR1 and CDR2 from the germline V gene are SGHVS and FQNEAQ. CDR3 length: 14 residues. The germline V and J ends were trimmed by 3 bases and 0 bases, with 8 bases remaining between them. CDR3 loop: CASSLERANYGYTF. The CDR3 DNA reads TGTGCCAGCAGCTTGGAGAGGGCTAACTATGGCTACACCTTC. The variable domain in full, completed from reference TRBV7-8 and TRBJ1-2, reads GAGVSQSPRYKVAKRGQDVALRCDPISGHVSLFWYQQALGQGPEFLTYFQNEAQLDKSGLPSDRFFAERPEGSVSTLKIQRTQQEDSAVYLCASSLERANYGYTFGSGTRLTVV.